This TCR beta chain came from a study of control samples from healthy donors and cancer patients. Assay: immunoSEQ multiplex PCR; the TCRdb copy retains only in-frame clones and omits some. The table lists around 140,000 clones, roughly 94% of them singletons. What was sequenced was blood. The origin of this receptor is a middle-aged man in good health.

The CDR3 loop reads CASSFPSVGGNEQFF. In nucleotides, the CDR3 is TGTGCCAGCAGTTTCCCCTCGGTAGGGGGTAATGAGCAGTTCTTC. The V and J genes are TRBV27 and TRBJ2-1, with a weak D call TRBD1 (6 bases). The germline V gene has CDR1 MNHEY and CDR2 SMNVEV (reference sequence). This CDR3 contains 15 residues. Trimming pared 3 bases from V and 7 bases from J, leaving 16 bases between.